The rows below give T cell receptor beta chains drawn from one sample of a study of early T cells in non-severe SARS-CoV-2 infection. TCRdb independently ran MiXCR on the 5' RACE reads; one entry per CDR3 protein. The top ten clones hold 4.8% of a sample with tens of thousands of distinct CDR3 sequences, around 5.7% of them seen once. The source material was whole blood. The receptors were gathered from an adult who was a healthcare worker with PCR-confirmed SARS-CoV-2 infection or an uninfected control (not recorded which). CDR3s include the opening cysteine and the closing phenylalanine or tryptophan. D genes are given only for firm matches. Part of the rows lack a size; the others show once, few, many or a class for expanded clones.

J,V,size,D,CDR3,DNA
TRBJ1-4,TRBV5-1,many,TRBD1,CASSAGQPINEKLFF,TGCGCCAGCAGCGCGGGACAGCCGATTAATGAAAAACTGTTTTTT
TRBJ2-1,TRBV5-1,many,-,CASGPGLGQNEQFF,TGCGCCAGCGGGCCGGGACTGGGGCAGAATGAGCAGTTCTTC
TRBJ2-5,TRBV7-2,many,-,CASSLVPGETQYF,TGTGCCAGCAGCTTAGTCCCGGGGGAGACCCAGTACTTC
TRBJ2-3,TRBV29-1,many,TRBD1,CSVDRDLTDTQYF,TGCAGCGTCGACAGGGACCTCACAGATACGCAGTATTTT
TRBJ2-7,TRBV19,many,-,CASSIGPAGPYEQYF,TGTGCCAGTAGTATCGGCCCGGCAGGGCCCTACGAGCAGTACTTC
TRBJ2-2,TRBV12-3/TRBV12-4,many,TRBD1,CATRTGGTGELFF,TGTGCCACCAGGACAGGGGGGACCGGGGAGCTGTTTTTT
TRBJ2-3,TRBV5-5,many,TRBD2,CASSSSGRSPDTQYF,TGTGCCAGCAGCAGTAGCGGGAGAAGCCCAGATACGCAGTATTTT
TRBJ2-1,TRBV29-1,many,TRBD2,CSVALAGGSNNEQFF,TGCAGCGTCGCCTTAGCGGGAGGGTCGAACAATGAGCAGTTCTTC
TRBJ2-3,TRBV5-1,few,-,CASSLIGYAGVDTQYF,TGCGCCAGCAGCTTGATCGGCTACGCGGGCGTAGATACGCAGTATTTT
TRBJ1-5,TRBV27,many,-,CASSLTEDQPQHF,TGTGCCAGCAGTTTGACAGAAGATCAGCCCCAGCATTTT
TRBJ2-1,TRBV30,few,TRBD2,CAWSWTSGRNEQFF,TGTGCCTGGAGTTGGACTAGCGGGAGGAATGAGCAGTTCTTC
TRBJ1-3,TRBV7-9,many,TRBD1,CASSLAGARQGGNTIYF,TGTGCCAGCAGCTTAGCGGGGGCAAGACAGGGTGGAAACACCATATATTTT
TRBJ2-1,TRBV11-2,-,-,CASSLRGLRNEQFF,TGTGCCAGCAGCTTAAGGGGCCTGAGGAATGAGCAGTTCTTC
TRBJ1-1,TRBV25-1,few,-,CASSESGGRHTEAFF,TGTGCCAGCAGTGAATCTGGGGGGAGGCACACTGAAGCTTTCTTT
TRBJ2-7,TRBV7-3,many,-,CASSLHDNGGSYEQYF,TGTGCCAGCAGCTTACATGATAATGGTGGGTCCTACGAGCAGTACTTC
TRBJ1-6,TRBV7-2,-,-,CASNPQPSSYNSPLHF,TGTGCCAGCAACCCTCAGCCGAGCTCCTATAATTCACCCCTCCACTTT
TRBJ1-1,TRBV30,many,-,CAWRSEEQGRTEAFF,TGTGCCTGGAGATCAGAGGAACAGGGTAGGACTGAAGCTTTCTTT
TRBJ2-4,TRBV28,many,-,CASSLKVGLTPQYF,TGTGCCAGCAGTTTAAAGGTGGGGTTAACTCCTCAGTACTTC
TRBJ2-7,TRBV21-1,many,-,CASRAAWHF,TGTGCCAGCAGAGCGGCGTGGCACTTC